This T cell receptor beta chain is from a study of cytomegalovirus exposure and HLA in healthy donors. On this clone itself: Antigen unknown.

PCR primers comprised 60 Vbeta and 13 Jbeta primers. Original handling: The authors later counted some 76 million unique TCR beta chains, 9 million to 12 million of them shared. TCRdb keeps only in-frame clones here, not all; method: immunoSEQ multiplex PCR. V and J calls and clone size come straight from that table; D and trimming were deduced from the DNA. The table shows around 65,000 clones, with about 72% occurring only once. Each donor's status was that of a healthy bone marrow donor. The study, taken as a whole, reports: 150 to 200 TCR beta chains were listed as cytomegalovirus-associated. A later analysis linked a missense DCLRE1C variant to TCR beta V- and J-gene trimming.

Sequencing was done on a sample of PBMCs. The sequence came from a girl aged 5 to 17 in good health and CMV-seropositive.

CDR3 sequence reads: CAWSRTGSTNQPQHF. The CDR3 DNA reads TGTGCCTGGTCAAGGACAGGGTCTACTAATCAGCCCCAGCATTTT. The chain is built from TRBV30 and TRBJ1-5, with 8 bases aligning to TRBD1. J was trimmed by 4 bases and V by 5 bases; bases with no gene match: 10. The V gene's germline CDR1 is GTSNPN and CDR2 SVGIG (reference sequence). This CDR3 contains 15 residues.